Each of the 6 T cell receptor beta chains below was sequenced from the same sample in a study of cytomegalovirus exposure and HLA in healthy donors (dated by TCRdb to about 2017). Libraries were built with the immunoSEQ multiplex PCR assay. For the multiplex PCR, a mixture combining 60 forward primers for TCR Vbeta segments and 13 reverse primers for TCR Jbeta segments was used. TCRdb holds this immuneACCESS table with in-frame rearrangements only. Some clones are missing; in checked studies, unresolved V genes explain under half, and the rest has no known cause. The sample has 100,000 to 150,000 clones on record, around two thirds of them singletons. The top ten clonotypes cover around 8.8% of the sample. Source material: PBMCs. Receptors originate from a woman in her 40s in good health and CMV-seropositive.

V usage is TRBV5-1 and J usage is TRBJ2-5, with D maybe TRBD1 (5 bases). Germline CDR1 is SGHRS and CDR2 is YFSETQ. The V end lost 0 bases, the J end lost 4 bases, and 7 bases lay between the germline ends. This CDR3 is 13 amino acids long. CDR3 in amino acids: CASSLAQAETQYF. DNA for the CDR3: TGCGCCAGCAGCTTGGCACAGGCAGAGACCCAGTACTTC. Using reference TRBV5-1 and TRBJ2-5 for the parts outside the CDR3, the full variable domain is KAGVTQTPRYLIKTRGQQVTLSCSPISGHRSVSWYQQTPGQGLQFLFEYFSETQRNKGNFPGRFSGRQFSNSRSEMNVSTLELGDSALYLCASSLAQAETQYFGPGTRLLVL.

This clone was seen only once. V usage is TRBV6-1 and J usage is TRBJ1-3; no clear D gene. V dropped 4 bases and J dropped 0 bases, with 10 bases sitting between them. The V gene's germline CDR1 is MNHNS and CDR2 SASEGT. CDR3 length equals 15 residues. This chain's CDR3 is CASSGQPSSGNTIYF. CDR3 in DNA: TGTGCCAGCAGTGGACAACCGAGCTCTGGAAACACCATATATTTT.

The chain couples TRBV7-8 to TRBJ2-3; 9 bases line up with TRBD1. CDR3 length: 15 amino acids. With V trimmed by 3 bases and J by 5 bases, 6 bases remained unmatched. Germline CDR1 SGHVS, CDR2 FQNEAQ. CDR3 in amino acids: CASSFVTGGVDTQYF. The CDR3 nucleotides are TGTGCCAGCAGCTTCGTGACAGGGGGGGTAGATACGCAGTATTTT.

The CDR3 nucleotides are TGTGCCAGCAGTTTAGGACAGGGGGCCGGGGACGAGCAGTACTTC. It yields the protein CASSLGQGAGDEQYF. The gene calls are TRBV28 and TRBJ2-7, with 11 bases lining up with TRBD1. The CDR3 loop spans 15 amino acids. CDR1 and CDR2 (germline): MDHEN, SYDVKM. V shed 2 bases and J 5 bases; nucleotides not matched to a gene: 5.

This clone has only a few counts. V usage is TRBV27 and J usage is TRBJ2-2; D gene ambiguous. The CDR3 spans 18 residues. Germline V gene data show CDR1 as MNHEY and CDR2 as SMNVEV (reference sequence). Trimming pared 5 bases from V and 6 bases from J, leaving 25 bases between. In DNA form, the CDR3 reads TGTGCCAGCAGTCTATACATTACCCTGCCCCGTATGGCCGGGGAGCTGTTTTTT. As protein: CASSLYITLPRMAGELFF.

The gene calls are TRBV9 and TRBJ1-3, with 7 bases identical to TRBD1. The germline V gene has CDR1 SGDLS and CDR2 YYNGEE. V lost 0 bases to trimming and J lost 2 bases; unmatched junction nucleotides: 5. The CDR3 is made up of 16 amino acids. CDR3 coding DNA: TGTGCCAGCAGCGTAGGAGGAGGGGGCGCTGGAAACACCATATATTTT. This codes for CASSVGGGGAGNTIYF.